This T cell receptor beta chain was found in a study of OX40 agonist ivuxolimab in advanced cancers. As for the study in general: Enrollees could have had prior anti-PD-1, anti-PD-L1 or anti-CTLA-4 therapy, which more than 30% had received.

A history of autoimmune disease or systemic immunosuppression excluded patients. As concerns this clone: Its cognate antigen is unknown.

General study findings and limits: A proportion of nonresponders additionally exhibited low normalized T-cell clonal expansion.

The ends lost 5 bases at V and 1 base at J; junction bases unmatched: 7. The germline CDR1 and CDR2 sequences are SGHVS and FQNEAQ. CDR3 length equals 16 residues. The method was immunoSEQ multiplex PCR; TCRdb's version includes in-frame clones alone and lacks a portion of them. The sample records around 72,000 clones, approximately 80% being singletons. Sequenced here: CD4+ or CD8+ T cells sorted from blood, sampled in a trial of the OX40 agonist ivuxolimab. The clonotype was recovered from an adult with an advanced solid tumor such as melanoma, head and neck, liver or kidney cancer. The gene calls are TRBV7-8 and TRBJ2-1; 8 bases fit TRBD1. The CDR3 DNA follows: TGTGCCAGCAGCCTTCGGACAGGGTCATCCTACAATGAGCAGTTCTTC. Protein sequence: CASSLRTGSSYNEQFF.